The clone carrying this T cell receptor beta chain was seen a few times. What it binds is unknown. Then a second PCR, running about 6 to 12 cycles, was carried out with a sample-barcoded 5' primer and a J-beta primer mix. TCRdb used MiXCR to reprocess the 5' RACE reads, holding one entry per CDR3 protein. Among 1.5 million to 1.9 million distinct CDR3 sequences listed, roughly 43% were seen once. Donors were healthy Caucasian individuals from Russia aged about 6 to 90. The record originates from a study of blood T cells in healthy people across ages. Germline assignment: CDR1 MGHDK and CDR2 SYGVNS. The CDR3 is 13 residues long. V was cut by 7 bases and J by 7 bases, with 16 bases left in between. General study points: Donor CMV infection status was unknown, possibly confounding age-related changes in expanded clonotypes. A greater number of naive CD4+ cells and higher diversity distinguished long-lived donors from aged donors.

This chain joins TRBV25-1 and TRBJ1-2; no definite D call. Sequenced: blood. The origin of this receptor is a woman between 18 and 29 years old in good health. The CDR3 sequence: CASTQFPGSGYTF. DNA for the CDR3: TGTGCCAGCACCCAGTTTCCTGGGAGTGGCTACACCTTC.